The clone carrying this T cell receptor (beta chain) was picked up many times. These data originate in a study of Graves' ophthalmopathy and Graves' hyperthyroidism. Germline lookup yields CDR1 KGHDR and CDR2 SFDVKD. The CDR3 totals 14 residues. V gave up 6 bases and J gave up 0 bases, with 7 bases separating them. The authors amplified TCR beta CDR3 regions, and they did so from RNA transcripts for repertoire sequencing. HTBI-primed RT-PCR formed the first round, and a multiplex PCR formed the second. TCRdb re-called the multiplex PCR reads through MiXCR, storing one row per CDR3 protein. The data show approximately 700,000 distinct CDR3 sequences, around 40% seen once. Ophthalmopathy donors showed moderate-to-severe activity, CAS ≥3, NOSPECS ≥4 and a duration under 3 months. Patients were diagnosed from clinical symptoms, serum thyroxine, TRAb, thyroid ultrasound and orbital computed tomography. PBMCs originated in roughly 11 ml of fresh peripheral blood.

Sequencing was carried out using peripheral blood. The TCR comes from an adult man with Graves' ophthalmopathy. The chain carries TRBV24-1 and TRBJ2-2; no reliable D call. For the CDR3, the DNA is TGTGCCACCAGTAGGACCTCGAACACCGGGGAGCTGTTTTTT. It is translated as CATSRTSNTGELFF.